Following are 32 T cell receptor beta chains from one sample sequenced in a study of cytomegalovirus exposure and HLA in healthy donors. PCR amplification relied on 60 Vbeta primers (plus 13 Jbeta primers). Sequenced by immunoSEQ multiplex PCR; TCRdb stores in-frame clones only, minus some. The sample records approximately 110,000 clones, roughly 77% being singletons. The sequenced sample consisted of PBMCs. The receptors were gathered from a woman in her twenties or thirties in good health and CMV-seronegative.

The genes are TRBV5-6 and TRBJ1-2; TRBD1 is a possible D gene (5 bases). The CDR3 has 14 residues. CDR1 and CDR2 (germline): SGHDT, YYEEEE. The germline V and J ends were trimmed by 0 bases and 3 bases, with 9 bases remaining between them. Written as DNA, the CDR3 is TGTGCCAGCAGCTTGGGGGGCTGGGACTATGGCTACACCTTC. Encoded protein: CASSLGGWDYGYTF.

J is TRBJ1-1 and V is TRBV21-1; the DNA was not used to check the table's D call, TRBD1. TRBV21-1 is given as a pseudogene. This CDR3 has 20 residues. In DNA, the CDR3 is TGTGCCAGCAGCAAAGAGGGAAGGGGCGCGCGAGGTAAGGTGAGAACTGAAGCTTTCTTT. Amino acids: CASSKEGRGARGKVRTEAFF.

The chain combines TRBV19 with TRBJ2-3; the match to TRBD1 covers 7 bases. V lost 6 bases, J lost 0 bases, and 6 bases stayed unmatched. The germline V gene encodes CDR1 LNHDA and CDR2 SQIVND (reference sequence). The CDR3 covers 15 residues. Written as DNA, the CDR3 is TGTGCCAGTAGGCCTTCAGGGGGTAGCACAGATACGCAGTATTTT. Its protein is CASRPSGGSTDTQYF.

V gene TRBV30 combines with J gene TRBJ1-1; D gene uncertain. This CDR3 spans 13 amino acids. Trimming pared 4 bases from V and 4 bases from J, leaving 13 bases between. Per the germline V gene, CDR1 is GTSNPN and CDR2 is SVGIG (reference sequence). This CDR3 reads CAWTPQSFTEAFF. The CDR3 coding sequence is TGTGCCTGGACTCCGCAGTCCTTCACTGAAGCTTTCTTT.

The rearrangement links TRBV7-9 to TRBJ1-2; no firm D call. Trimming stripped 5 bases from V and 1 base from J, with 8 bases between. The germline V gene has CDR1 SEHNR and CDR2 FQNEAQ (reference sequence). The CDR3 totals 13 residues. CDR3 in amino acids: CASSPGSNYGYTF. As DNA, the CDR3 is TGTGCCAGCAGCCCCGGGAGTAACTATGGCTACACCTTC.

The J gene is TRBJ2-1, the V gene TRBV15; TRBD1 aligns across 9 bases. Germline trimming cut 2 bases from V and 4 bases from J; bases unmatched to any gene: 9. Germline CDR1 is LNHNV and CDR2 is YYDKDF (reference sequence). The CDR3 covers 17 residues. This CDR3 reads CATSRRPGTGLYNEQFF. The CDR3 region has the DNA TGTGCCACCAGCAGACGACCCGGGACAGGGCTATACAATGAGCAGTTCTTC.

The CDR3 spells CASSLYAGNTEAFF. DNA of the CDR3: TGTGCCAGCAGTTTATATGCGGGGAACACTGAAGCTTTCTTT. The rearrangement links TRBV27 to TRBJ1-1; D is unclear. V was clipped by 1 base and J by 1 base, with 7 bases between them. This CDR3 spans 14 amino acids. Germline V gene data show CDR1 as MNHEY and CDR2 as SMNVEV (reference sequence).

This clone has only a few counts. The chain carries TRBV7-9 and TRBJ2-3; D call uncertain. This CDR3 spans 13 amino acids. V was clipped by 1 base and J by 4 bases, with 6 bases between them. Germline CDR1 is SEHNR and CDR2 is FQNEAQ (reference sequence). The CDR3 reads CASSLVSADTQYF. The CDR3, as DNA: TGTGCCAGCAGCTTAGTCTCTGCAGATACGCAGTATTTT.

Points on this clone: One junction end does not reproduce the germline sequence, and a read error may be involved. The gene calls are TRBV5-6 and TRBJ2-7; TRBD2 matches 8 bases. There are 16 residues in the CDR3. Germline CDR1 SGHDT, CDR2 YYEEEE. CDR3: CASSLDLAGIPYEQYF. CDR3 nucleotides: TGTGCCAGCAGCTTGGACCTAGCGGGCATCCCCTACGAACAGTACTTC.

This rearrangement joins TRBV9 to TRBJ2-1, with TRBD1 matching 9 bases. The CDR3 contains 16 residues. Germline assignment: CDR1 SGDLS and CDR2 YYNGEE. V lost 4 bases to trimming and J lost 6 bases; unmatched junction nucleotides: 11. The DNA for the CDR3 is TGTGCCAGCAGCCCGAGGGGGACAGGGTCTACCAATGAGCAGTTCTTC. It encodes CASSPRGTGSTNEQFF.

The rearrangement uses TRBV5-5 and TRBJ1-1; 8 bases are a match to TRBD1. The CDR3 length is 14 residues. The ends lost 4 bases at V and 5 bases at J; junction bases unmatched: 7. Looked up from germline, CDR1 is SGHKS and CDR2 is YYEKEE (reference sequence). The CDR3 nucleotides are TGTGCCAGCAGCCCCCTGCAGGGGGCGACTGAAGCTTTCTTT. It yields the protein CASSPLQGATEAFF.

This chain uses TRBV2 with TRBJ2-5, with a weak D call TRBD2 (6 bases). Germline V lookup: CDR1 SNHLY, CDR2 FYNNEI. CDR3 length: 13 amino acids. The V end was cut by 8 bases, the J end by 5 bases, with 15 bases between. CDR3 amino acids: CASVGSVTETQYF. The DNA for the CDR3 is TGTGCCAGCGTCGGGAGTGTGACGGAGACCCAGTACTTC.

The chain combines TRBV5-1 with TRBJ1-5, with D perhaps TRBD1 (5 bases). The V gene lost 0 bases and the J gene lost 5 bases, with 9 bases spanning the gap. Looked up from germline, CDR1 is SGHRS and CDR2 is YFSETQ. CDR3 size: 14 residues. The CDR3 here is CASSLGRGDQPQHF. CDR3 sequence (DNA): TGCGCCAGCAGCTTGGGGCGGGGGGATCAGCCCCAGCATTTT.

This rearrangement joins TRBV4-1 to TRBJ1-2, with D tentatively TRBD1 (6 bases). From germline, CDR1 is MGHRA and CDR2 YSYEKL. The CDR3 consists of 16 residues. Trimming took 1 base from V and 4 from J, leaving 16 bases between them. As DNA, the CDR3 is TGCGCCAGCAGCCAAGTGATCAACAGGGCGAGCTATGGCTACACCTTC. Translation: CASSQVINRASYGYTF.

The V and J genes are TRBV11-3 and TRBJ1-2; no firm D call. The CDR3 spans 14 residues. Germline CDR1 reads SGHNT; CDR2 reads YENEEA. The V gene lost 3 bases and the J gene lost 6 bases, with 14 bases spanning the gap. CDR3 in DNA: TGTGCCAGCAGCTTGCGAGGGCGGGTGAATGGCTACACCTTC. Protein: CASSLRGRVNGYTF.

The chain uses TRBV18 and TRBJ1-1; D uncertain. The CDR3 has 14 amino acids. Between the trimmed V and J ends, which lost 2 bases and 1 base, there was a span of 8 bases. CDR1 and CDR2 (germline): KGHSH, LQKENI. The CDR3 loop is CASSPWQENTEAFF. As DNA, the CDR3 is TGTGCCAGCTCACCATGGCAGGAGAACACTGAAGCTTTCTTT.

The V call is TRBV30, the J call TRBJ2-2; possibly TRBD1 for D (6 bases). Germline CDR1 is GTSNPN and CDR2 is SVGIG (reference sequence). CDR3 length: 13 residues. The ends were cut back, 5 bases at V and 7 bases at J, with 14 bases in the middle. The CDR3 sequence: CAWGGQTVGELFF. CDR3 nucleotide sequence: TGTGCCTGGGGCGGACAGACGGTCGGGGAGCTGTTTTTT.

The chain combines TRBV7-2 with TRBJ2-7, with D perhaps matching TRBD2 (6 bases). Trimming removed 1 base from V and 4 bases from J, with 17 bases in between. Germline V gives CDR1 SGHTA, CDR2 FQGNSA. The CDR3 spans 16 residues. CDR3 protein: CASSLGLGTSRYEQYF. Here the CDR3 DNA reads TGTGCCAGCAGCTTAGGGCTGGGAACTAGCAGGTACGAGCAGTACTTC.

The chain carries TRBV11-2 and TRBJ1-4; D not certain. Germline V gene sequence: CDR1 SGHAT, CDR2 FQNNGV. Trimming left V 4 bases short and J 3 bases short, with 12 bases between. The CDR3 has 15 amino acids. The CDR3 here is CASSSTADPNEKLFF. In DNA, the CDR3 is TGTGCCAGCAGCTCTACAGCAGACCCTAATGAAAAACTGTTTTTT.

The CDR3, as DNA: TGTGCCAGCAGCTTAGTGGTGCTGAGGGGGGCCAACGTCCTGACTTTC. This codes for CASSLVVLRGANVLTF. The J gene is TRBJ2-6, the V gene TRBV7-2; D uncertain. Germline V gives CDR1 SGHTA, CDR2 FQGNSA. The CDR3 contains 16 residues. The V end lost 1 base, the J end lost 4 bases, and 11 bases lay between the germline ends.

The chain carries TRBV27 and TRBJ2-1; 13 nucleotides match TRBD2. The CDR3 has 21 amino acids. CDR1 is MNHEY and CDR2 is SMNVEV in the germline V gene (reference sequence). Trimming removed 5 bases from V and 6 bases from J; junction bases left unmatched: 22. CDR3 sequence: CASSPPRLAGGPARPGNEQFF. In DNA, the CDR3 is TGTGCCAGCAGTCCACCCAGACTAGCGGGAGGCCCGGCGCGGCCTGGCAATGAGCAGTTCTTC.

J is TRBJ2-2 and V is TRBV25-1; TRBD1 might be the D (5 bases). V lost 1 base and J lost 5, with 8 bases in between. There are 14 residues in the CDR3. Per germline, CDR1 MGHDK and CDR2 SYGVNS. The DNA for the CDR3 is TGTGCCAGCAGTGAATTCAGGGAAACCGGGGAGCTGTTTTTT. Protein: CASSEFRETGELFF.

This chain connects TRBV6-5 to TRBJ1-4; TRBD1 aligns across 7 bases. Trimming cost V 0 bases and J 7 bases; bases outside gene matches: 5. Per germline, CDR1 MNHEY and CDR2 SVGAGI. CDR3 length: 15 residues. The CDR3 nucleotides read TGTGCCAGCAGTTACTCTTGGGACAGCGGTGAAAAACTGTTTTTT. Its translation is CASSYSWDSGEKLFF.

The CDR3 DNA reads as TGCGCCAGCAGCTCCCGGGACAGGGCCATAGCTTTCTTT. It yields the protein CASSSRDRAIAFF. The chain carries TRBV5-1 and TRBJ1-1; 9 nucleotides match TRBD1. The CDR3 runs 13 residues. In germline, CDR1 is SGHRS, CDR2 YFSETQ. Trimming took 3 bases from V and 10 from J; bases not matched to a gene: 7.

The CDR3: CASSIRERGVNSGANVLTF. CDR3 bases: TGTGCCAGTAGTATCAGGGAGCGGGGAGTCAACTCTGGGGCCAACGTCCTGACTTTC. V is TRBV19 and J is TRBJ2-6, with 7 bases fitting TRBD2. The CDR3 length is 19 residues. V dropped 3 bases and J dropped 0; count of bases not matched to a gene: 11. Per germline, CDR1 LNHDA and CDR2 SQIVND (reference sequence).

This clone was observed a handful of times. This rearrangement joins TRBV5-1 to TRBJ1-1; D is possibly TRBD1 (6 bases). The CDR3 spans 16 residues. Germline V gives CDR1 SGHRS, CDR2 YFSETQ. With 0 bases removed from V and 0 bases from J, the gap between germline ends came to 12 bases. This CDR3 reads CASSLEGGLVNTEAFF. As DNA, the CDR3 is TGCGCCAGCAGCTTGGAAGGGGGTCTCGTGAACACTGAAGCTTTCTTT.

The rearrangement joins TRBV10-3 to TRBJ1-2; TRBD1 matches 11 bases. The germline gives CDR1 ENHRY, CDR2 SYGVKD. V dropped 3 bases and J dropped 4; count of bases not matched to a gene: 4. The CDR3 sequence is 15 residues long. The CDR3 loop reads CAISEGQGAPYGYTF. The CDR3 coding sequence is TGTGCCATCAGTGAAGGACAGGGGGCTCCCTATGGCTACACCTTC.

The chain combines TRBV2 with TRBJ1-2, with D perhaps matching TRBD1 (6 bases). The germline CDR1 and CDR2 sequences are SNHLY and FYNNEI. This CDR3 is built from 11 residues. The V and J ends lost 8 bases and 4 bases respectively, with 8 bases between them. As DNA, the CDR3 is TGTGCCAGCGGACAGAGCTATGGCTACACCTTC. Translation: CASGQSYGYTF.

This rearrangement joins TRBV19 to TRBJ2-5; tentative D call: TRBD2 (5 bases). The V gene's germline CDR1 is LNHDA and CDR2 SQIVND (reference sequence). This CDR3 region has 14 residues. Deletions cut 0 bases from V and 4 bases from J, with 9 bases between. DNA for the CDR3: TGTGCCAGTAGTATAGATGGGAGAGTAGAGACCCAGTACTTC. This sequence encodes CASSIDGRVETQYF.

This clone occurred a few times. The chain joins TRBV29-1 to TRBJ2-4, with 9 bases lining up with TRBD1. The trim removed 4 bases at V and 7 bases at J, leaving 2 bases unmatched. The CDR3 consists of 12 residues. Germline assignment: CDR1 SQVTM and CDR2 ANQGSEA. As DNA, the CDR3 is TGCAGCGTTGCGACAGGGGGGAACATTCAGTACTTC. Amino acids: CSVATGGNIQYF.

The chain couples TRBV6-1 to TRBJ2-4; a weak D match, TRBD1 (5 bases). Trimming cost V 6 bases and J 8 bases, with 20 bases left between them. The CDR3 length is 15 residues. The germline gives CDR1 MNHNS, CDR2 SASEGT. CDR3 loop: CASSPLGPEGDIQYF. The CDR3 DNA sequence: TGTGCCAGCAGCCCATTGGGCCCAGAAGGGGACATTCAGTACTTC.

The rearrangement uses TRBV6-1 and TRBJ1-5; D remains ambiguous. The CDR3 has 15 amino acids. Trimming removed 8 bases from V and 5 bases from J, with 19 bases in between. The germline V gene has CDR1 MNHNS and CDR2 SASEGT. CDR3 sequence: CASGRTSPADQPQHF. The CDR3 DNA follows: TGTGCCAGCGGCAGAACATCTCCCGCAGATCAGCCCCAGCATTTT.